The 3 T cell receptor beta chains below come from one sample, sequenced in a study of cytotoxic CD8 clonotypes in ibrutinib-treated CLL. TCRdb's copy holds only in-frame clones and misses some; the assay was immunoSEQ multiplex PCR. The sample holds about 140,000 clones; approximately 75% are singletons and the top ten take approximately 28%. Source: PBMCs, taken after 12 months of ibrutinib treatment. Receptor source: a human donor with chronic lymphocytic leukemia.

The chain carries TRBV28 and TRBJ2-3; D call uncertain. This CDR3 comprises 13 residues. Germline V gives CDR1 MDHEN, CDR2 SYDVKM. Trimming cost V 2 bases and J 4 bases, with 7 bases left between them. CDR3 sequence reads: CASSLVGPDTQYF. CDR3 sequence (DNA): TGTGCCAGCAGTTTAGTGGGCCCAGATACGCAGTATTTT.

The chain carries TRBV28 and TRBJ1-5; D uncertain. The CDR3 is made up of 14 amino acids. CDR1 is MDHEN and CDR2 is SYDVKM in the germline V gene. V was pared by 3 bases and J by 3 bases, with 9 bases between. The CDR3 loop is CASSLSELNQPQHF. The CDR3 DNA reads TGTGCCAGCAGTTTGAGCGAGCTCAATCAGCCCCAGCATTTT.

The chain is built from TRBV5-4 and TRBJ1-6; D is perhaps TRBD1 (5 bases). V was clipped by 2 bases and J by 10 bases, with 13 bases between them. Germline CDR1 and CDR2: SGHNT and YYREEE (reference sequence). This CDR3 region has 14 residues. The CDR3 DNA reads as TGTGCCAGCAGCTTCCAGGCTGGGGACTCACCCCTCCACTTT. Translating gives CASSFQAGDSPLHF.